The source of this T cell receptor beta chain is a study of TIL therapy for anti-PD-1-resistant metastatic lung cancer. Study-level information: Patients then received nivolumab; progressors got lymphodepletion, TIL and IL-2. Median patient age was 54, ranging about 38-80 years. Median tumor mutation burden was under 1.9 mutations per megabase. Findings of the study overall: The cohort had more treatment-naive, never-smoker and oncogene-addicted patients than typical.

Time point reported: pre-treatment sample, taken before nivolumab and TIL therapy. Comment on this clone: The target antigen is unknown.

The immunoSEQ assay was v3. Measured with immunoSEQ multiplex PCR; TCRdb has only the in-frame clones, and not every one. This table has some 43,000 clones, about 80% appearing once. The CDR3 is 13 residues long. Between the trimmed V and J ends, which lost 5 bases and 1 base, there was a span of 8 bases. CDR1 KGHSH and CDR2 LQKENI come from the germline V gene. The rearrangement joins TRBV18 to TRBJ1-1; TRBD1 might be the D (6 bases). The origin of this receptor is a man aged 70 or older with non-small cell lung cancer. This specimen was blood, taken at baseline. The CDR3 DNA is TGTGCCAGCTCATCGGACAGGAACACTGAAGCTTTCTTT. It yields the protein CASSSDRNTEAFF.